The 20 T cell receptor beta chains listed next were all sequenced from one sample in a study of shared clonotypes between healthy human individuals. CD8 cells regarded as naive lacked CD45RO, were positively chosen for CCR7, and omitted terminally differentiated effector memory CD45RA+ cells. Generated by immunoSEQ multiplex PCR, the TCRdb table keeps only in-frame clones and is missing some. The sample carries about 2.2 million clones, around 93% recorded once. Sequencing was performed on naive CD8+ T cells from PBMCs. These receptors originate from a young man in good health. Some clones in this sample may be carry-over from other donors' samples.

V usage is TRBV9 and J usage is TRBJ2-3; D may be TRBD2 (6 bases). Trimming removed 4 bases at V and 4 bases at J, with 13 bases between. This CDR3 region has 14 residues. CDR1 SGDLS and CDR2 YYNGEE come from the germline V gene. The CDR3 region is CASSLTGEADTQYF. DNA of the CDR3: TGTGCCAGCAGCCTCACGGGGGAGGCAGATACGCAGTATTTT.

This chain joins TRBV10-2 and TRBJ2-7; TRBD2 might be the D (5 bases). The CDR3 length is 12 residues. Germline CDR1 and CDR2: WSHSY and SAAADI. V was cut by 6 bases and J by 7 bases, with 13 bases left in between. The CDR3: CASSKGEPEQYF. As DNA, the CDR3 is TGCGCCAGCAGCAAGGGAGAACCTGAGCAGTACTTC.

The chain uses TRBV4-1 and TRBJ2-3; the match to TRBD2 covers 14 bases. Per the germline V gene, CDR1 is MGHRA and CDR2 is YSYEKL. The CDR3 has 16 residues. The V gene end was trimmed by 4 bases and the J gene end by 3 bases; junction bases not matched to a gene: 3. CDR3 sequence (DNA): TGCGCCAGCAGCCGCCGGACTAGCGGGAGGACAGATACGCAGTATTTT. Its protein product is CASSRRTSGRTDTQYF.

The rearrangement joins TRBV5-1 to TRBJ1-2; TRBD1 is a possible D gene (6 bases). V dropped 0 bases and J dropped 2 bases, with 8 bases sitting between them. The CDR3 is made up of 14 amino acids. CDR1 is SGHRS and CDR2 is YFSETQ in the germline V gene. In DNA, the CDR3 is TGCGCCAGCAGCTTGGACAGGGACAACTATGGCTACACCTTC. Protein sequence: CASSLDRDNYGYTF. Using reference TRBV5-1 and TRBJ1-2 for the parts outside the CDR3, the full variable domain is KAGVTQTPRYLIKTRGQQVTLSCSPISGHRSVSWYQQTPGQGLQFLFEYFSETQRNKGNFPGRFSGRQFSNSRSEMNVSTLELGDSALYLCASSLDRDNYGYTFGSGTRLTVV.

The CDR3 DNA reads TGTGCCAGCAGCGCAGGGGCTACGAACACTGAAGCTTTCTTT. Its translation: CASSAGATNTEAFF. This chain uses TRBV27 with TRBJ1-1; D perhaps matches TRBD1 (6 bases). Looked up from germline, CDR1 is MNHEY and CDR2 is SMNVEV (reference sequence). V was pared by 6 bases and J by 1 base, with 12 bases between. The CDR3 spans 14 residues.

CDR3 bases: TGTGCCAGCAGCTTCCGCGGGAGTCCTACGAGCAATGAGCAGTTCTTC. It codes for CASSFRGSPTSNEQFF. The gene calls are TRBV5-6 and TRBJ2-1; the match to TRBD2 covers 7 bases. CDR3 size: 16 residues. Germline V gene data show CDR1 as SGHDT and CDR2 as YYEEEE. Germline trimming cut 2 bases from V and 6 bases from J; bases unmatched to any gene: 11.

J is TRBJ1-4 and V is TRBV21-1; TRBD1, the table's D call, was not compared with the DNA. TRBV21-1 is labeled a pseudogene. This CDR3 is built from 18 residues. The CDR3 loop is CASSSWGTGVPAGEKLFF. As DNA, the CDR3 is TGTGCCAGCAGCTCATGGGGGACAGGGGTGCCGGCGGGGGAAAAACTGTTTTTT.

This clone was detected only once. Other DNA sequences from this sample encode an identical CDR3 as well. This CDR3 is CASSPRTSGSYEQYF. As DNA, the CDR3 is TGTGCCAGCAGCCCCCGGACTAGCGGCTCCTACGAGCAGTACTTC. The chain has TRBV4-2 and TRBJ2-7, with 10 bases aligning to TRBD2. Germline V lookup: CDR1 LGHNA, CDR2 YNFKEQ. CDR3 size: 15 residues. V was pared by 4 bases and J by 0 bases, with 3 bases of the junction left unmatched.

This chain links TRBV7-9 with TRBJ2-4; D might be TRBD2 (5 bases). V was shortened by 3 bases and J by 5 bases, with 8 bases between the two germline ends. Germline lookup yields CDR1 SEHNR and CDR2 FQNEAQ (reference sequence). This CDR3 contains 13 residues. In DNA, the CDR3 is TGTGCCAGCAGCTTCTCGGAGGAAAACATTCAGTACTTC. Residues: CASSFSEENIQYF.

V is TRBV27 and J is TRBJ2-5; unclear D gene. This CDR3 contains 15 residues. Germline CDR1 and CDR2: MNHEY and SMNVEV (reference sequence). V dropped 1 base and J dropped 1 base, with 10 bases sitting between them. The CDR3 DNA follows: TGTGCCAGCAGTTTATTTTCGTCGGTCCAAGAGACCCAGTACTTC. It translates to CASSLFSSVQETQYF.

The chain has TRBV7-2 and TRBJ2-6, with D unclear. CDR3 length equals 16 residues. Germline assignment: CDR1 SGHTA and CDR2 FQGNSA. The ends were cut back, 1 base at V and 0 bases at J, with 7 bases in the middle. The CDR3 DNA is TGTGCCAGCAGCTTAGATCGGGTCTCTGGGGCCAACGTCCTGACTTTC. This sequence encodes CASSLDRVSGANVLTF.

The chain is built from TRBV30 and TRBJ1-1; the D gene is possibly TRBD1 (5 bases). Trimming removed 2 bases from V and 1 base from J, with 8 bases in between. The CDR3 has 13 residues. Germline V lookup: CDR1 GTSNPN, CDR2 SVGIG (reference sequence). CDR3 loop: CAWSPGTNTEAFF. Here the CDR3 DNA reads TGTGCCTGGAGTCCGGGGACGAACACTGAAGCTTTCTTT.

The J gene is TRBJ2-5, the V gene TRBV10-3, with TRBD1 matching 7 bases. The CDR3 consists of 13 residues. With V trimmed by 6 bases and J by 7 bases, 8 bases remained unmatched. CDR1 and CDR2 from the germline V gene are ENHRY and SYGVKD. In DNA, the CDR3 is TGTGCCATCAGCGTGACAGGGTTGGGGACCCAGTACTTC. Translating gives CAISVTGLGTQYF.

As DNA, the CDR3 is TGTGCCATATTAGTCCCAGGCACCGGGGAGCTGTTTTTT. Translating gives CAILVPGTGELFF. The chain combines TRBV21-1 with TRBJ2-2; TRBD1 reflects the table's D call only, with no check against the DNA. TRBV21-1 is noted as a pseudogene. The CDR3 spans 13 residues.

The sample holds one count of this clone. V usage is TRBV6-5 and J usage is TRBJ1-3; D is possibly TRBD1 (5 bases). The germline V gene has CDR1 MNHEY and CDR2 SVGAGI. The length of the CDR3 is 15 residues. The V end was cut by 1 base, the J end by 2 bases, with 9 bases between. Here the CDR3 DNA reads TGTGCCAGCAGTTACTTCTCGGGGCCTGGAAACACCATATATTTT. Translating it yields CASSYFSGPGNTIYF.

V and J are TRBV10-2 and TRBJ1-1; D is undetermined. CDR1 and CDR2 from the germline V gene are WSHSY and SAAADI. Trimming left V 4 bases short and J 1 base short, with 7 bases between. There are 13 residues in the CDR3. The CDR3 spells CASSVFENTEAFF. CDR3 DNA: TGCGCCAGCAGTGTGTTCGAGAACACTGAAGCTTTCTTT.

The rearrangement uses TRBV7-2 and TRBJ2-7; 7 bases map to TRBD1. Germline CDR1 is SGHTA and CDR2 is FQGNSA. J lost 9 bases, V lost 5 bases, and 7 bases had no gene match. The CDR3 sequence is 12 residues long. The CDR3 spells CASSDRTGGQYF. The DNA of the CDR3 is TGTGCCAGCAGCGACCGGACAGGCGGGCAGTACTTC.

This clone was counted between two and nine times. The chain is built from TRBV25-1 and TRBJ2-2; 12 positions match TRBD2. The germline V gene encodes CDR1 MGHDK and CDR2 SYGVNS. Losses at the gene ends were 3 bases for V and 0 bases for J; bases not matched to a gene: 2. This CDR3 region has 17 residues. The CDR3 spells CASSEGLAGSNTGELFF. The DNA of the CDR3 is TGTGCCAGCAGTGAGGGACTAGCGGGCTCGAACACCGGGGAGCTGTTTTTT.

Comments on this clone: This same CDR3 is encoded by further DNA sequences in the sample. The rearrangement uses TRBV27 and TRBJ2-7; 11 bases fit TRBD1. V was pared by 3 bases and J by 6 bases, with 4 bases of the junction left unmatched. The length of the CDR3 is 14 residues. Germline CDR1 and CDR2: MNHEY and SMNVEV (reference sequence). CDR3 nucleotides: TGTGCCAGCAGTTTGGGACAGGGGGTGGGCGAGCAGTACTTC. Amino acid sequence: CASSLGQGVGEQYF.

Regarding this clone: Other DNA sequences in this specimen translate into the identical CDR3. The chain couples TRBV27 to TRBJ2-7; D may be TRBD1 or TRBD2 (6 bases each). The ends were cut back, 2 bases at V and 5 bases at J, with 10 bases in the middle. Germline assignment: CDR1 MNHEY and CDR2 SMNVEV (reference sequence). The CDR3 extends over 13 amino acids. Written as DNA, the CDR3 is TGTGCCAGCAGTTTACGGGGGCCCAACGAGCAGTACTTC. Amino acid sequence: CASSLRGPNEQYF.